This T cell receptor (beta chain) was obtained from a study of response to subunit inactivated influenza vaccine. Study-wide findings and caveats: Few new T cells, the authors suggested, are recruited by each seasonal influenza vaccination.

This clonotype has only a few counts. Its antigen is not known. Germline loops: CDR1 SQVTM, CDR2 ANQGSEA. Unmatched junction bases numbered 8, after V lost 7 bases and J lost 3 bases. The CDR3 runs 13 residues. TCRdb re-analysed the RT-PCR reads in MiXCR, keeping a single row per CDR3 protein. The sample has about 500,000 distinct CDR3 sequences; 7.2% are singletons. The sequences come from PBMCs from blood, collected around 25 months after vaccination. The TCR was taken from a man aged 50-75 years who received an inactivated influenza vaccine. The chain has TRBV29-1 and TRBJ2-7; TRBD1 agrees at 8 bases. The CDR3 is CSAQGAVVYEQYF. Here the CDR3 DNA reads TGCAGCGCCCAGGGGGCCGTAGTCTACGAGCAGTACTTC.